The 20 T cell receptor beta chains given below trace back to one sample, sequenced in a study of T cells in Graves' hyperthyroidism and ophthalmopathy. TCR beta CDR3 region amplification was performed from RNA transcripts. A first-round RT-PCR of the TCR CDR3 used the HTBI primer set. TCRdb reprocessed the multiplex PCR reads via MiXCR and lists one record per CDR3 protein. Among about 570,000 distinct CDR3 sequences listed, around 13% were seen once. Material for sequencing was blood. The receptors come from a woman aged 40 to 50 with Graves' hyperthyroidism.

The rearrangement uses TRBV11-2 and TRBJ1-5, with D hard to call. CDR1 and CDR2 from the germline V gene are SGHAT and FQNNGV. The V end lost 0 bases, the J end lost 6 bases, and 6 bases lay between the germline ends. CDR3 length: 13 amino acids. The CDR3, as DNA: TGTGCCAGCAGCTTAGATCGGAGTCAGCCCCAGCATTTT. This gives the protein CASSLDRSQPQHF.

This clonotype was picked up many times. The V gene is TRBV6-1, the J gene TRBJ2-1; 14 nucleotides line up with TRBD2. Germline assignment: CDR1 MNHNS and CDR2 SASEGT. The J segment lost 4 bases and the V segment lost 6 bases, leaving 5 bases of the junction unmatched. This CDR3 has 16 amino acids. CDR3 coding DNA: TGTGCCAGCAGGGGACTAGCGGGAGCCCGATACAATGAGCAGTTCTTC. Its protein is CASRGLAGARYNEQFF.

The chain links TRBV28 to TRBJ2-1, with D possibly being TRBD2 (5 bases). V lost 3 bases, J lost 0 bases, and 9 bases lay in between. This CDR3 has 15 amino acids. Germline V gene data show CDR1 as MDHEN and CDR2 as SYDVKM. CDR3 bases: TGTGCCAGCAGTTTCCAGCGGTCCTCCTACAATGAGCAGTTCTTC. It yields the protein CASSFQRSSYNEQFF. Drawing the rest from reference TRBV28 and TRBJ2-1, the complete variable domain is DVKVTQSSRYLVKRTGEKVFLECVQDMDHENMFWYRQDPGLGLRLIYFSYDVKMKEKGDIPEGYSVSREKKERFSLILESASTNQTSMYLCASSFQRSSYNEQFFGPGTRLTVL.

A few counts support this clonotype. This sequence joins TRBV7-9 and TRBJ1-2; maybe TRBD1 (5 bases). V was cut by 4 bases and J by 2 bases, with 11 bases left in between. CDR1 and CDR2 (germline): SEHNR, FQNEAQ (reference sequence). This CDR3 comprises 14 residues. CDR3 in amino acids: CASSSIQENYGYTF. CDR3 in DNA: TGTGCCAGCAGCTCGATACAGGAGAACTATGGCTACACCTTC.

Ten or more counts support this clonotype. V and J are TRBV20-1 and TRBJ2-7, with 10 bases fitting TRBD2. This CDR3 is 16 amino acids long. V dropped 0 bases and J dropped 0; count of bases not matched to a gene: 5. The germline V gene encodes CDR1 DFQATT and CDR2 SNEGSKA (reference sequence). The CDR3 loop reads CSARDPGLAISYEQYF. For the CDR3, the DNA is TGCAGTGCTAGAGATCCGGGACTAGCGATCTCCTACGAGCAGTACTTC.

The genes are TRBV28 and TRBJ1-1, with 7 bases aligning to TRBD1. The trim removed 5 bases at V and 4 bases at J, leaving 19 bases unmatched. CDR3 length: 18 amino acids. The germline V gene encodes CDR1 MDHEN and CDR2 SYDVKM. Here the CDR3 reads CASSIQGGRAGGITEAFF. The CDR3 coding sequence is TGTGCCAGCAGTATCCAAGGGGGCCGGGCAGGGGGTATCACTGAAGCTTTCTTT.

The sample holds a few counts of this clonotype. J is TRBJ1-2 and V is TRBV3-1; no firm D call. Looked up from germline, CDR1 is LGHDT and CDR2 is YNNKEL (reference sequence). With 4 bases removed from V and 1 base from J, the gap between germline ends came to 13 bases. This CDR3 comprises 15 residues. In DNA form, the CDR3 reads TGTGCCAGCAGCCCGACATCACAAGTTAACTATGGCTACACCTTC. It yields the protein CASSPTSQVNYGYTF.

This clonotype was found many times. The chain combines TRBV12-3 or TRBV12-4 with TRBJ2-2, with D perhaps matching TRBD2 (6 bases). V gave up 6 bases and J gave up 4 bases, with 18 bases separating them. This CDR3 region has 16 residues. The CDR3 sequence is CASRPPSVSPTGELFF. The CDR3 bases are TGTGCCAGCAGACCCCCTAGCGTTTCTCCCACCGGGGAGCTGTTTTTT.

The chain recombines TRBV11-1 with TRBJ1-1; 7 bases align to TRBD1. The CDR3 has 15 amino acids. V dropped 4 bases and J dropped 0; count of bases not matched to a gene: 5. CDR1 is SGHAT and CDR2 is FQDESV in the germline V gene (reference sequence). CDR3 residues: CASSSGQSMNTEAFF. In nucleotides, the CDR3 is TGTGCCAGCAGCTCGGGACAGTCAATGAACACTGAAGCTTTCTTT.

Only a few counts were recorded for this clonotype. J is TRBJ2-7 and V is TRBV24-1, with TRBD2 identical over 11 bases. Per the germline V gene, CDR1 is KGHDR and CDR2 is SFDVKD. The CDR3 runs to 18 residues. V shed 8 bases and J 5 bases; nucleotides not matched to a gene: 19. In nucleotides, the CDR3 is TGTGCCACCAAGACGTCAACCTGGGGGACTAGCGGAAAGAACGAGCAGTACTTC. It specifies CATKTSTWGTSGKNEQYF.

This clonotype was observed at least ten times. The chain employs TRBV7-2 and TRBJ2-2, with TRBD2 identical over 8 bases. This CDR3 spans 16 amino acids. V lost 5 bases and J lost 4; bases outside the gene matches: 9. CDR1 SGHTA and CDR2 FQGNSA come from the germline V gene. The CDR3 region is CASSLVGLVPTGELFF. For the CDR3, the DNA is TGTGCCAGCAGCCTAGTGGGACTAGTTCCCACCGGGGAGCTGTTTTTT.

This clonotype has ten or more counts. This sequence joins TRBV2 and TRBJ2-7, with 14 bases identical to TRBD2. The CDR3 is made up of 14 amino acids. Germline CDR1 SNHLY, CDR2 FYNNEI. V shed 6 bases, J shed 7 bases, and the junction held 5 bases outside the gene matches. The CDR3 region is CASSGLAGGGEQYF. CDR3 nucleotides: TGTGCCAGCAGCGGACTAGCGGGAGGCGGGGAGCAGTACTTC.

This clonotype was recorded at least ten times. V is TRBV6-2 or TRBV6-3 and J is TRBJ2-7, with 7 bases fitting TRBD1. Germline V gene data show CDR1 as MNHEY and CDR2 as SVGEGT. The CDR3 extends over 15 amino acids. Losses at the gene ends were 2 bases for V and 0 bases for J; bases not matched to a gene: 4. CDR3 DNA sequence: TGTGCCAGCAGTTACCGGGACAGCAGCTCCTACGAGCAGTACTTC. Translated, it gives CASSYRDSSSYEQYF.

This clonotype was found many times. For the CDR3, the DNA is TGTGCCAGCAGCCAAACCGACAGGATCAGCTCCTACGAGCAGTACTTC. Translation gives CASSQTDRISSYEQYF. This chain joins TRBV11-2 and TRBJ2-7, with D tentatively TRBD1 (6 bases). Deletions cut 5 bases from V and 0 bases from J, with 17 bases between. The germline V gene encodes CDR1 SGHAT and CDR2 FQNNGV. This CDR3 contains 16 residues.

CDR3 nucleotide sequence: TGCAGTGCTAGAGATCAGTGGGGTTTATACAATGAGCAGTTCTTC. It translates to CSARDQWGLYNEQFF. V usage is TRBV20-1 and J usage is TRBJ2-1; D ambiguous. V shed 0 bases and J shed 4 bases, with 13 bases lying between them. Germline CDR1 and CDR2: DFQATT and SNEGSKA (reference sequence). The CDR3 is 15 amino acids.

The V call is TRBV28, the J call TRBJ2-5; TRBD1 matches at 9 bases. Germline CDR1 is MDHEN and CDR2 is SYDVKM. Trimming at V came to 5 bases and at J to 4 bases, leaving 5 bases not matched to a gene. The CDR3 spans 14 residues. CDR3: CASSVGGQGETQYF. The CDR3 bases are TGTGCCAGCAGTGTAGGGGGACAGGGAGAGACCCAGTACTTC.

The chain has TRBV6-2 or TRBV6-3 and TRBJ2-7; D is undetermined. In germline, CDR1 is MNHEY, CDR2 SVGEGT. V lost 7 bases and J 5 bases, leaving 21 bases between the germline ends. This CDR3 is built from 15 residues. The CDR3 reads CASTGFTQQINEQYF. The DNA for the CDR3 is TGTGCCAGCACCGGTTTCACACAGCAAATCAACGAGCAGTACTTC.

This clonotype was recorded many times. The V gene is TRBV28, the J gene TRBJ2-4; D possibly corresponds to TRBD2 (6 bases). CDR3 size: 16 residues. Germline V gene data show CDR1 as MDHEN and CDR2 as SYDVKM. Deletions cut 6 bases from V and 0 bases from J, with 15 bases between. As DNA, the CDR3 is TGTGCCAGCAGGGTTGGAGGGCTTCAAGCCAAAAACATTCAGTACTTC. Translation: CASRVGGLQAKNIQYF.

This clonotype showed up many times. CDR3 sequence: CASSLRTSGIYNEQFF. Written as DNA, the CDR3 is TGCGCCAGCAGCTTGAGGACTAGCGGGATCTACAATGAGCAGTTCTTC. V and J are TRBV5-1 and TRBJ2-1; 12 bases match TRBD2. Germline loops: CDR1 SGHRS, CDR2 YFSETQ. The CDR3 covers 16 residues. The J segment lost 3 bases and the V segment lost 1 base, leaving 2 bases of the junction unmatched.

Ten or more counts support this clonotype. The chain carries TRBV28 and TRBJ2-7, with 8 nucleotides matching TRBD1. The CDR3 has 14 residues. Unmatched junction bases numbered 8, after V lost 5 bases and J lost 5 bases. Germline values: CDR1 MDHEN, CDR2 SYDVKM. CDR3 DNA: TGTGCCAGCAGTGAATCAGGGGGCATCGACGAGCAGTACTTC. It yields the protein CASSESGGIDEQYF.